These T cell receptor beta chains were read from a single sample in a study of shared clonotypes between healthy human individuals. Generated by immunoSEQ multiplex PCR, the TCRdb table keeps only in-frame clones and is missing some. Seen here are about 1,800,000 clones, roughly 94% observed once, and the top ten hold 1.2%. The source material was naive CD8+ T cells sorted from blood. The receptor source for this set is a man aged 18 to 35 in good health. Both conserved end residues are part of each CDR3. A D gene is named only where the DNA matches it firmly. Only some rows state a clone size, as once, few, many or a class for expanded clones.

12	TRBV18	.	TRBJ2-1	.	CASSPFGNEQFF	TGTGCCAGCTCACCCTTCGGGAATGAGCAGTTCTTC
12	TRBV7-4	.	TRBJ1-3	.	CASSLFLNTIYF	TGTGCCAGCAGCTTATTCCTTAACACCATATATTTT
15	TRBV9	.	TRBJ2-7	TRBD2	CASSFGAGGTYEQYF	TGTGCCAGCAGCTTCGGAGCGGGAGGGACCTACGAGCAGTACTTC
12	TRBV4-3	.	TRBJ1-4	.	CASSQYSEKLFF	TGCGCCAGCAGCCAGTATTCTGAAAAACTGTTTTTT
18	TRBV4-3	.	TRBJ1-1	.	CASSNWEKGIFLNTEAFF	TGCGCCAGCTCAAATTGGGAGAAGGGTATCTTCCTGAACACTGAAGCTTTCTTT
17	TRBV5-6	.	TRBJ1-3	.	CASSPWGDRIDGNTIYF	TGTGCCAGCAGCCCCTGGGGCGACAGGATCGATGGAAACACCATATATTTT
16	TRBV10-1	once	TRBJ2-7	TRBD1	CASSKEQGSTSYEQYF	TGCGCCAGCAGTAAAGAACAGGGGTCAACCTCCTACGAGCAGTACTTC
12	TRBV5-6	.	TRBJ1-1	.	CASSFQGTEAFF	TGTGCCAGCAGCTTCCAGGGAACTGAAGCTTTCTTT
15	TRBV15	.	TRBJ2-2	TRBD1	CATGTGGENTGELFF	TGTGCCACCGGCACAGGGGGCGAAAACACCGGGGAGCTGTTTTTT
13	TRBV6-5	.	TRBJ2-7	.	CASSYSRTHEQYF	TGTGCCAGCAGTTACTCGCGGACCCACGAGCAGTACTTC
16	TRBV7-9	.	TRBJ2-1	TRBD2	CASSPGSGGAYNEQFF	TGTGCCAGCAGCCCCGGGTCGGGAGGGGCCTACAATGAGCAGTTCTTC
12	TRBV2	.	TRBJ2-7	.	CASSSFSYEQYF	TGTGCCAGCAGCTCCTTTTCCTACGAGCAGTACTTC
16	TRBV6-5	.	TRBJ2-3	TRBD2	CASSSFSGGTSDTQYF	TGTGCCAGCAGTTCATTTAGCGGGGGTACATCAGATACGCAGTATTTT
11	TRBV30	.	TRBJ1-1	.	CAWRGILAAFF	TGTGCCTGGAGGGGAATCTTGGCGGCTTTCTTT
16	TRBV4-1	.	TRBJ2-3	TRBD2	CASSLDAGVVADTQYF	TGCGCCAGCAGCCTAGATGCGGGAGTGGTCGCAGATACGCAGTATTTT
12	TRBV11-2	.	TRBJ2-7	.	CASSPGGYEQYF	TGTGCCAGCAGCCCGGGCGGGTACGAGCAGTACTTC
16	TRBV5-8	once	TRBJ2-3	.	CASSLRAHPSTDTQYF	TGTGCCAGCAGCTTGAGGGCGCACCCTAGCACAGATACGCAGTATTTT
17	TRBV4-3	.	TRBJ1-4	TRBD1	CASSHTGQGWSNEKLFF	TGCGCCAGCAGCCACACCGGACAGGGTTGGTCTAATGAAAAACTGTTTTTT
16	TRBV7-9	.	TRBJ1-4	TRBD1	CASSLGGQGLNEKLFF	TGTGCCAGCAGCTTAGGGGGACAGGGGCTTAATGAAAAACTGTTTTTT
14	TRBV4-1	few	TRBJ2-7	.	CASSQGTAAYEQYF	TGCGCCAGCAGCCAAGGGACTGCCGCCTACGAGCAGTACTTC
13	TRBV6-6	.	TRBJ1-1	.	CASSQWGGDEAFF	TGTGCCAGCAGCCAATGGGGGGGGGACGAAGCTTTCTTT
16	TRBV4-1	.	TRBJ2-7	.	CASSQGPGQMPDEQYF	TGCGCCAGCAGCCAAGGCCCCGGACAGATGCCGGACGAGCAGTACTTC
15	TRBV7-8	.	TRBJ2-2	TRBD2	CASSALAGVTGELFF	TGTGCCAGCAGCGCCTTAGCGGGAGTCACCGGGGAGCTGTTTTTT
14	TRBV4-1	once	TRBJ2-7	.	CASSQEGGAYEQYF	TGCGCCAGCAGCCAAGAGGGTGGGGCCTACGAGCAGTACTTC
15	TRBV10-1	.	TRBJ2-1	TRBD2	CASSEGTSGLNEQFF	TGCGCCAGCAGTGAGGGGACTAGCGGGTTAAATGAGCAGTTCTTC
15	TRBV7-9	.	TRBJ2-1	TRBD2	CASSSLAGGRDEQFF	TGTGCCAGCAGCTCTCTAGCGGGGGGGCGCGATGAGCAGTTCTTC
15	TRBV6-5	.	TRBJ2-1	TRBD2	CASTAFREGYNEQFF	TGTGCCAGCACCGCATTTCGGGAGGGTTATAATGAGCAGTTCTTC
15	TRBV13	.	TRBJ2-1	TRBD2	CASSFTSGGASEQFF	TGTGCCAGCAGCTTTACTAGCGGGGGGGCCAGCGAGCAGTTCTTC
16	TRBV5-1	.	TRBJ2-1	.	CASSLKLVEPYNEQFF	TGCGCCAGCAGCTTGAAACTCGTCGAGCCCTACAATGAGCAGTTCTTC
15	TRBV6-5	once	TRBJ2-3	.	CASSYRMGSTDTQYF	TGTGCCAGCAGTTACCGCATGGGAAGCACAGATACGCAGTATTTT
13	TRBV2	.	TRBJ1-2	.	CASSGIDNYGYTF	TGTGCCAGCAGTGGGATAGACAACTATGGCTACACCTTC
14	TRBV5-6	.	TRBJ1-1	TRBD1	CASSQGTGNTEAFF	TGTGCCAGCAGCCAGGGGACAGGGAACACTGAAGCTTTCTTT
14	TRBV9	.	TRBJ1-5	TRBD1	CASSGTGGNQPQHF	TGTGCCAGCAGCGGGACAGGGGGGAATCAGCCCCAGCATTTT